The 27 T cell receptor beta chains presented below share a single source sample, sequenced in a study of response to subunit inactivated influenza vaccine. One entry per CDR3 protein, called by TCRdb with MiXCR from the RT-PCR reads. The sample lists some 570,000 distinct CDR3 sequences, around 10% occurring once. The sample also formed part of further work on T cells expressing NK-cell markers. That paper notes: TCR beta cDNA was made by 5'RACE template switching with UMIs.

The sample was PBMCs from blood, taken on the day of vaccination. The receptors originated from a man aged 45 to 65 who received an inactivated influenza vaccine.

This chain uses TRBV20-1 with TRBJ2-7, with 7 bases fitting TRBD1. This CDR3 comprises 14 residues. Germline assignment: CDR1 DFQATT and CDR2 SNEGSKA (reference sequence). The V gene end was trimmed by 4 bases and the J gene end by 2 bases; junction bases not matched to a gene: 8. This CDR3 reads CSATIPGQTYEQYF. CDR3 in DNA: TGCAGTGCTACTATTCCGGGACAGACCTACGAGCAGTACTTC.

This chain uses TRBV20-1 with TRBJ1-5; 8 bases match TRBD1. The length of the CDR3 is 14 residues. Per germline, CDR1 DFQATT and CDR2 SNEGSKA (reference sequence). V was pared by 3 bases and J by 0 bases, with 1 base of the junction left unmatched. The CDR3 region has the DNA TGCAGTGCTAGCCAGGGGGCTAGCAATCAGCCCCAGCATTTT. Translating it yields CSASQGASNQPQHF.

The chain carries TRBV20-1 and TRBJ2-7, with D perhaps TRBD2 (6 bases). This CDR3 contains 12 residues. The V gene lost 6 bases and the J gene lost 6 bases, with 15 bases spanning the gap. Germline V gene sequence: CDR1 DFQATT, CDR2 SNEGSKA (reference sequence). Here the CDR3 reads CSAPRPTSEQYF. In DNA form, the CDR3 reads TGCAGTGCCCCCCGGCCGACTAGCGAGCAGTACTTC.

This chain uses TRBV20-1 with TRBJ1-5; no definite D call. Germline V gene sequence: CDR1 DFQATT, CDR2 SNEGSKA (reference sequence). Between the trimmed V and J ends, which lost 6 bases and 0 bases, there was a span of 18 bases. The CDR3 length is 16 residues. CDR3 bases: TGCAGTGCGACTAAAATAAGAGGCCTTAGCAATCAGCCCCAGCATTTT. Protein product: CSATKIRGLSNQPQHF.

This clonotype was recorded many times. The J gene is TRBJ2-1, the V gene TRBV29-1; D is possibly TRBD2 (5 bases). Trimming left V 7 bases short and J 9 bases short, with 13 bases between. This CDR3 contains 11 residues. The V gene's germline CDR1 is SQVTM and CDR2 ANQGSEA. This CDR3 is CSDRAVGEQFF. CDR3 nucleotides: TGCAGCGACAGAGCGGTCGGTGAGCAGTTCTTC.

This clonotype was detected many times. This chain joins TRBV10-3 and TRBJ2-2; possibly TRBD1 for D (5 bases). Trimming pared 7 bases from V and 6 bases from J, leaving 15 bases between. The CDR3 extends over 14 amino acids. The germline V gene has CDR1 ENHRY and CDR2 SYGVKD. The CDR3 region is CAIKNRGTSGELFF. CDR3 sequence (DNA): TGTGCCATCAAGAATAGGGGAACTTCCGGGGAGCTGTTTTTT.

In this sample, this clonotype turned up a few times. J is TRBJ1-4 and V is TRBV4-3, with a weak D call TRBD1 (5 bases). V was pared by 6 bases and J by 5 bases, with 10 bases between. Germline V gene lookup returns CDR1 LGHNA and CDR2 YSLEER. The CDR3 has 13 amino acids. DNA of the CDR3: TGCGCCAGCAGGGGGGGAGTAAATGAAAAACTGTTTTTT. Its translation is CASRGGVNEKLFF.

Only a few counts were recorded for this clonotype. V and J are TRBV20-1 and TRBJ1-2; D remains ambiguous. The length of the CDR3 is 15 residues. In germline, CDR1 is DFQATT, CDR2 SNEGSKA (reference sequence). Trimming stripped 8 bases from V and 0 bases from J, with 19 bases between. The CDR3, as DNA: TGCAGTCCTCGAGGGCAGGAGAGTTCTAACTATGGCTACACCTTC. Its translation: CSPRGQESSNYGYTF.

The chain joins TRBV7-9 to TRBJ2-1; D gene unclear. V lost 3 bases to trimming and J lost 9 bases, with 6 bases between them. The CDR3 spans 11 residues. CDR1 is SEHNR, CDR2 FQNEAQ, per germline (reference sequence). In DNA form, the CDR3 reads TGTGCCAGCAGCTTCCCTCGTGAGCAGTTCTTC. This codes for CASSFPREQFF.

This clonotype was found many times. The chain employs TRBV6-1 and TRBJ2-2, with 9 bases identical to TRBD1. Germline V gene data show CDR1 as MNHNS and CDR2 as SASEGT. V trimming: 7 bases; J trimming: 6 bases; junction bases outside the gene matches: 6. The CDR3 is made up of 14 amino acids. The CDR3, as DNA: TGTGCCAGCACCAACAGGGGGCCTCCCGGGGAGCTGTTTTTT. It is translated as CASTNRGPPGELFF.

The rearrangement links TRBV28 to TRBJ2-1, with D perhaps matching TRBD2 (6 bases). The CDR3 is 17 residues long. The V end was cut by 2 bases, the J end by 0 bases, with 14 bases between. The V gene's germline CDR1 is MDHEN and CDR2 SYDVKM. This CDR3 is CASSLSSGASSYNEQFF. In DNA, the CDR3 is TGTGCCAGCAGTTTAAGTAGCGGAGCGAGCTCCTACAATGAGCAGTTCTTC.

The sample holds a few counts of this clonotype. The chain uses TRBV27 and TRBJ1-6, with a possible D match to TRBD1 (6 bases). The germline V gene encodes CDR1 MNHEY and CDR2 SMNVEV (reference sequence). This CDR3 region has 16 residues. V lost 2 bases to trimming and J lost 7 bases, with 15 bases between them. The CDR3 DNA follows: TGTGCCAGCAGTTTACTACTCGGGGGCGGCAATTCACCCCTCCACTTT. Its protein product is CASSLLLGGGNSPLHF.

This clonotype has ten or more counts. The chain employs TRBV4-3 and TRBJ2-3, with 8 bases matching TRBD2. Losses at the gene ends were 0 bases for V and 5 bases for J; bases not matched to a gene: 16. Germline CDR1 reads LGHNA; CDR2 reads YSLEER. The CDR3 extends over 19 amino acids. CDR3 protein: CASSQESVGGLAGLDTQYF. In DNA form, the CDR3 reads TGCGCCAGCAGCCAAGAGTCCGTCGGAGGCCTAGCGGGTTTAGATACGCAGTATTTT.

There are a few counts of this clonotype. The gene calls are TRBV20-1 and TRBJ2-3; a possible D gene is TRBD2 (6 bases). Trimming removed 1 base from V and 1 base from J, with 9 bases in between. CDR1 is DFQATT and CDR2 is SNEGSKA in the germline V gene (reference sequence). CDR3 size: 14 residues. The CDR3 DNA reads TGCAGTGCTAGAGGTTTAGCGGGCACAGATACGCAGTATTTT. This encodes CSARGLAGTDTQYF.

The rearrangement joins TRBV6-2 or TRBV6-3 to TRBJ2-3, with TRBD2 identical over 12 bases. The CDR3 covers 18 residues. Trimming took 5 bases from V and 0 from J; bases not matched to a gene: 9. Germline V gene data show CDR1 as MNHEY and CDR2 as SVGEGT. The CDR3 DNA follows: TGTGCCAGCAGTAACCTAGCGGGAGGGCCTAGGAGCACAGATACGCAGTATTTT. Translated, it gives CASSNLAGGPRSTDTQYF.

The chain is built from TRBV2 and TRBJ2-3, with a tentative D call TRBD2 (7 bases). The CDR3 loop spans 14 amino acids. Germline values: CDR1 SNHLY, CDR2 FYNNEI. The V end was cut by 11 bases, the J end by 4 bases, with 19 bases between. The CDR3 spells CAGGGGKIPDTQYF. The CDR3 bases are TGTGCCGGGGGAGGGGGAAAGATCCCAGATACGCAGTATTTT. The whole variable domain, filled in from reference TRBV2 and TRBJ2-3, reads EPEVTQTPSHQVTQMGQEVILRCVPISNHLYFYWYRQILGQKVEFLVSFYNNEISEKSEIFDDQFSVERPDGSNFTLKIRSTKLEDSAMYFCAGGGGKIPDTQYFGPGTRLTVL.

This clonotype occurred a few times. This chain connects TRBV10-1 to TRBJ2-7, with D possibly TRBD2 on 5 matching bases. CDR3 length: 14 amino acids. Germline V gene sequence: CDR1 WNHNN, CDR2 SYGVQD (reference sequence). The ends were cut back, 0 bases at V and 2 bases at J, with 8 bases in the middle. CDR3 protein: CASSESVGAYEQYF. The CDR3 DNA reads TGCGCCAGCAGTGAGTCGGTCGGGGCCTACGAGCAGTACTTC.

This clonotype was seen more than once but under ten times. The chain uses TRBV5-5 and TRBJ2-1, with D possibly matching TRBD1 (6 bases). The length of the CDR3 is 14 residues. Trimming left V 3 bases short and J 3 bases short, with 10 bases between. Germline values: CDR1 SGHKS, CDR2 YYEKEE (reference sequence). The CDR3 spells CASSSIQGYNEQFF. For the CDR3, the DNA is TGTGCCAGCAGCTCTATACAGGGCTACAATGAGCAGTTCTTC. The whole variable domain, filled in from reference TRBV5-5 and TRBJ2-1, reads DAGVTQSPTHLIKTRGQQVTLRCSPISGHKSVSWYQQVLGQGPQFIFQYYEKEERGRGNFPDRFSARQFPNYSSELNVNALLLGDSALYLCASSSIQGYNEQFFGPGTRLTVL.

This clonotype showed up just a few times. This sequence joins TRBV29-1 and TRBJ2-7; TRBD2 might be the D (6 bases). V shed 6 bases and J shed 3 bases, with 12 bases lying between them. The CDR3 extends over 12 amino acids. The germline gives CDR1 SQVTM, CDR2 ANQGSEA. The CDR3 DNA is TGCAGCGTAAGGGACTCGAACTACGAGCAGTACTTC. Translated: CSVRDSNYEQYF.

The table lists this clonotype with a few counts. V usage is TRBV19 and J usage is TRBJ2-5; 7 nucleotides match TRBD1. With 4 bases clipped from V and 2 bases from J, the junction kept 1 base outside the gene matches. Germline V lookup: CDR1 LNHDA, CDR2 SQIVND (reference sequence). The CDR3 has 13 amino acids. As DNA, the CDR3 is TGTGCCAGTAGTAAGGGGGCTCAAGAGACCCAGTACTTC. This gives the protein CASSKGAQETQYF.

There are many counts of this clonotype. This rearrangement joins TRBV11-2 to TRBJ2-7; maybe TRBD1 (6 bases). Germline V gene sequence: CDR1 SGHAT, CDR2 FQNNGV. CDR3 length equals 14 residues. The ends were cut back, 1 base at V and 3 bases at J, with 10 bases in the middle. Here the CDR3 reads CASSLATGGYEQYF. CDR3 DNA: TGTGCCAGCAGCTTAGCGACAGGAGGCTACGAGCAGTACTTC.

This clonotype was counted between two and nine times. J is TRBJ2-2 and V is TRBV9; D is undetermined. V was clipped by 0 bases and J by 7 bases, with 7 bases between them. Germline lookup yields CDR1 SGDLS and CDR2 YYNGEE. CDR3 length equals 13 residues. For the CDR3, the DNA is TGTGCCAGCAGCGTAGAAGGTCTCGGGGAGCTGTTTTTT. Protein sequence: CASSVEGLGELFF.

There are a few counts of this clonotype. The chain uses TRBV5-6 and TRBJ1-4, with 7 nucleotides matching TRBD1. This CDR3 has 16 amino acids. V trimming: 0 bases; J trimming: 3 bases; junction bases outside the gene matches: 5. Germline V lookup: CDR1 SGHDT, CDR2 YYEEEE. In DNA, the CDR3 is TGTGCCAGCAGCTTGGGAGGGGGCATCGCTAATGAAAAACTGTTTTTT. Translation: CASSLGGGIANEKLFF.

This clonotype was seen only a few times. CDR3 in amino acids: CSASWRPLSDTQYF. CDR3 bases: TGCAGTGCTAGTTGGCGGCCCCTTTCAGATACGCAGTATTTT. This chain connects TRBV20-1 to TRBJ2-3, with D hard to call. Germline CDR1 DFQATT, CDR2 SNEGSKA (reference sequence). CDR3 length equals 14 residues. The germline V and J ends were trimmed by 3 bases and 4 bases, with 14 bases remaining between them.

V gene TRBV13 combines with J gene TRBJ2-5; D might be TRBD1 (6 bases). This CDR3 contains 16 residues. The V end lost 5 bases, the J end lost 5 bases, and 21 bases lay between the germline ends. Germline V gene sequence: CDR1 PRHDT, CDR2 FYEKMQ (reference sequence). The CDR3 here is CASSSRLDSVGETQYF. The CDR3 DNA reads as TGTGCCAGCAGCAGCCGCCTGGACAGCGTGGGTGAGACCCAGTACTTC.

This clonotype was seen more than once but under ten times. J is TRBJ2-7 and V is TRBV20-1, with a possible D match to TRBD1 (6 bases). V shed 3 bases and J shed 4 bases, with 28 bases lying between them. The CDR3 covers 18 residues. Germline lookup yields CDR1 DFQATT and CDR2 SNEGSKA (reference sequence). The CDR3 bases are TGCAGTGCTAGGAGTGAAGCAGGGGCTAGGACCTCATCTTACGAGCAGTACTTC. Translation: CSARSEAGARTSSYEQYF.

V is TRBV29-1 and J is TRBJ1-2; D remains unclear. Trimming took off 5 bases at V and 5 bases at J, with 15 bases between the two ends. Germline V gene lookup returns CDR1 SQVTM and CDR2 ANQGSEA. This CDR3 has 13 residues. DNA of the CDR3: TGCAGCGTTCGGGGTCGGAGAGGTTATGGCTACACCTTC. It encodes CSVRGRRGYGYTF. Full variable domain (missing parts from reference TRBV29-1 and TRBJ1-2): SAVISQKPSRDICQRGTSLTIQCQVDSQVTMMFWYRQQPGQSLTLIATANQGSEATYESGFVIDKFPISRPNLTFSTLTVSNMSPEDSSIYLCSVRGRRGYGYTFGSGTRLTVV.